These T cell receptor beta chains were read from a single sample in a study of T cell changes during pregnancy in multiple sclerosis. The data were produced by immunoSEQ multiplex PCR, yet TCRdb's version contains in-frame clones alone and is incomplete. The data show 25,000 to 30,000 clones, with about 92% seen just once and 0.43% held by the top ten. The sequencing here drew on CD4+ T cells from peripheral blood mononuclear cells, taken after pregnancy. Receptors originate from a female donor with multiple sclerosis, enrolled in a pregnancy study. Both conserved end residues are trimmed from each CDR3.

CDR3aa	j_gene	v_gene
ASSSPGLAYNEQF	TRBJ2-1	TRBV25-1
AISVTEINSPLH	TRBJ1-6	TRBV10-3
ASSRDNDYEQY	TRBJ2-7	TRBV5-1
ASSLVPQSNEKLF	TRBJ1-4	TRBV5-1
ASTRLAGDDNEQF	TRBJ2-1	TRBV2
ASSPTTGVNQPQH	TRBJ1-5	TRBV9
ASHPGQGFPQY	TRBJ2-5	TRBV19
ASTPRGPDGYYEQY	TRBJ2-7	TRBV2
ASSPGQGDTIY	TRBJ1-3	TRBV5-1
ASSRERLNTEAF	TRBJ1-1	TRBV6-5
ASSITGQGAYEQY	TRBJ2-7	TRBV19
ASSLGLAPDTQY	TRBJ2-3	TRBV11-2
ASSPGHEGADTQY	TRBJ2-3	TRBV18
ASSLVIAGNYNEQF	TRBJ2-1	TRBV7-9
ASSQSTSGGAVYNEQF	TRBJ2-1	TRBV4-2
ASSTGTGMTGELF	TRBJ2-2	TRBV6-5
ASSQDRMNTEAF	TRBJ1-1	TRBV6-4
ASSLGQGSSNTGELF	TRBJ2-2	TRBV5-1
ASSPGIGSNYGYT	TRBJ1-2	TRBV7-8
ASSSTGYNSYEQY	TRBJ2-7	TRBV18
ASSPAGGPADTQY	TRBJ2-3	TRBV18
SVEDRGGIVYGYT	TRBJ1-2	TRBV29-1
ASTPEYTYGYT	TRBJ1-2	TRBV6-6
ASSLDPTSGTQY	TRBJ2-5	TRBV5-1
ASSQVGRQGGNEQF	TRBJ2-1	TRBV4-3
ASSLRGSGETQY	TRBJ2-5	TRBV7-2